This T cell receptor beta chain was captured in a study of T cell responses to AZD1222 COVID-19 vaccine. Turning to the study itself: Second doses were pooled across both intervals (about 4 or about 12 weeks). Study-wide results and limits: The breadth and depth of Spike-specific TCRs increased once two AZD1222 doses had been given. Clonal diversity may have been underestimated in mostly white British donors.

The V gene's germline CDR1 is DFQATT and CDR2 SNEGSKA (reference sequence). The CDR3 contains 10 residues. The germline V and J ends were trimmed by 4 bases and 0 bases, with 0 bases remaining between them. Assay: immunoSEQ multiplex PCR; the TCRdb copy retains only in-frame clones and omits some. This sample carries 82,000 or so clones, 90% to 95% of them seen once, and the ten largest clones take about 5.2%. This clone was seen once. Its specificity is unknown. The chain couples TRBV20-1 to TRBJ1-1; D gene uncertain. This TCR was sampled from an adult in good health. The sample consisted of peripheral blood, taken on day 0 of AZD1222 vaccination. The CDR3 spells CSAMNTEAFF. In DNA form, the CDR3 reads TGCAGTGCTATGAACACTGAAGCTTTCTTT.